This T cell receptor (beta chain) stems from a study of T cells in Graves' hyperthyroidism and ophthalmopathy. The CDR3 runs to 14 residues. Germline CDR1 and CDR2: LGHNA and YSLEER. Trimming took off 3 bases at V and 4 bases at J, with 10 bases between the two ends. Amplified TCR beta CDR3 regions derived from RNA transcripts. HTBI primers drove first-round RT-PCR of the TCR CDR3. TCRdb processed the multiplex PCR reads anew with MiXCR; each CDR3 protein has one entry. The table lists 500,000 to 650,000 distinct CDR3 sequences, about 45% of them singletons. The origin of this receptor is an adult woman with Graves' disease, either hyperthyroidism or ophthalmopathy (not recorded which). The chain uses TRBV4-3 and TRBJ1-5; possibly TRBD1 for D (5 bases). Sequenced material: peripheral blood or thyroid tissue (not recorded which). The CDR3 protein is CASSQAGQNQPQHF. The CDR3 bases are TGCGCCAGCAGCCAGGCAGGGCAGAATCAGCCCCAGCATTTT.